These 23 T cell receptor beta chains originate from one sample sequenced in a study of beta chain features in type 1 diabetes. Whole-study results and caveats: Among patients with Type 1 diabetes, TCRB CDR3s were moderately but significantly shorter in every one of the four CD4+ subsets.

Expressed TCRB transcripts were sequenced, since all the RNA that had been isolated was reverse transcribed. Sequencing was performed with immunoSEQ multiplex PCR; in TCRdb, only in-frame clones are kept and a portion is missing. The sample includes around 170,000 clones, roughly 10% of them seen just once. The antigens these receptors bind are not known. The sample consisted of central memory CD4+ T cells from blood. The receptors derive from a woman aged 25 to 39 with type 1 diabetes.

A few counts support this clone. V is TRBV25-1 and J is TRBJ2-5; the D is unclear. The V end was cut by 4 bases, the J end by 5 bases, with 17 bases between. The CDR3 spans 15 residues. The germline gives CDR1 MGHDK, CDR2 SYGVNS. The CDR3 region is CASSAALTKVETQYF. CDR3 coding DNA: TGTGCCAGCAGTGCAGCGCTCACGAAGGTGGAGACCCAGTACTTC.

This clone was detected many times. The rearrangement links TRBV29-1 to TRBJ2-3; the D gene is possibly TRBD2 (5 bases). Between the trimmed V and J ends, which lost 1 base and 2 bases, there was a span of 10 bases. The CDR3 spans 14 residues. The germline CDR1 and CDR2 sequences are SQVTM and ANQGSEA. The CDR3 protein is CSVEGEGHTDTQYF. CDR3 DNA: TGCAGCGTTGAAGGCGAGGGTCACACAGATACGCAGTATTTT.

The rearrangement links TRBV5-1 to TRBJ2-1; D not certain. V was shortened by 4 bases and J by 5 bases, with 16 bases between the two germline ends. CDR1 is SGHRS, CDR2 YFSETQ, per germline. The CDR3 spans 15 residues. The CDR3 protein is CASSTAAQRHNEQFF. For the CDR3, the DNA is TGCGCCAGCAGCACGGCAGCGCAGCGCCACAATGAGCAGTTCTTC. Filled out from reference TRBV5-1 and TRBJ2-1, the complete variable domain reads KAGVTQTPRYLIKTRGQQVTLSCSPISGHRSVSWYQQTPGQGLQFLFEYFSETQRNKGNFPGRFSGRQFSNSRSEMNVSTLELGDSALYLCASSTAAQRHNEQFFGPGTRLTVL.

This clone has just a few counts. The chain carries TRBV5-1 and TRBJ2-5; maybe TRBD2 (6 bases). The CDR3 runs to 15 residues. V was pared by 3 bases and J by 0 bases, with 12 bases between. Germline V gene sequence: CDR1 SGHRS, CDR2 YFSETQ. The CDR3 here is CASSYGLPYQETQYF. The CDR3 DNA follows: TGCGCCAGCAGCTACGGACTACCGTACCAAGAGACCCAGTACTTC.

The V gene is TRBV25-1, the J gene TRBJ2-2; D is unclear. V shed 8 bases and J shed 5 bases, with 12 bases lying between them. The CDR3 sequence is 13 residues long. CDR1 is MGHDK and CDR2 is SYGVNS in the germline V gene. The CDR3 nucleotides are TGTGCCAGCCGGCTAGGTTCAACCGGGGAGCTGTTTTTT. Translation: CASRLGSTGELFF.

V is TRBV5-1 and J is TRBJ2-2, with 7 bases fitting TRBD1. CDR1 is SGHRS and CDR2 is YFSETQ in the germline V gene. Losses at the gene ends were 4 bases for V and 4 bases for J; bases not matched to a gene: 7. The CDR3 totals 15 residues. The DNA of the CDR3 is TGCGCCAGCAGCCCCGGGACAGCCAGCACCGGGGAGCTGTTTTTT. Translating it yields CASSPGTASTGELFF.

The V call is TRBV9, the J call TRBJ2-3; possibly TRBD2 for D (6 bases). Germline V CDR1 and CDR2: SGDLS, YYNGEE. Deletions cut 5 bases from V and 0 bases from J, with 13 bases between. This CDR3 region has 15 residues. CDR3 loop: CASRAGTWSTDTQYF. The CDR3 nucleotides read TGTGCCAGCAGAGCCGGGACTTGGAGCACAGATACGCAGTATTTT.

This clone was found a few times. The chain couples TRBV30 to TRBJ1-5; D gene unclear. Germline loops: CDR1 GTSNPN, CDR2 SVGIG (reference sequence). The CDR3 runs 11 residues. The ends were cut back, 5 bases at V and 6 bases at J, with 8 bases in the middle. The CDR3 region is CAWAGIQPQHF. As DNA, the CDR3 is TGTGCCTGGGCCGGGATTCAGCCCCAGCATTTT.

The chain joins TRBV7-9 to TRBJ2-1; 9 nucleotides line up with TRBD2. The J segment lost 3 bases and the V segment lost 8 bases, leaving 8 bases of the junction unmatched. Germline V lookup: CDR1 SEHNR, CDR2 FQNEAQ (reference sequence). The CDR3 is made up of 15 amino acids. The CDR3 DNA is TGTGCCAGCGGGGCGGGAGGGGGCGTCTACAATGAGCAGTTCTTC. Residues: CASGAGGGVYNEQFF. The full variable domain, completed using reference TRBV7-9 and TRBJ2-1, is DTGVSQNPRHKITKRGQNVTFRCDPISEHNRLYWYRQTLGQGPEFLTYFQNEAQLEKSRLLSDRFSAERPKGSFSTLEIQRTEQGDSAMYLCASGAGGGVYNEQFFGPGTRLTVL.

At least ten counts were recorded for this clone. V is TRBV4-2 and J is TRBJ2-2, with TRBD2 identical over 8 bases. V trimming: 3 bases; J trimming: 1 base; junction bases outside the gene matches: 1. This CDR3 has 15 residues. Germline assignment: CDR1 LGHNA and CDR2 YNFKEQ. The CDR3 DNA sequence: TGTGCCAGCAGCCAGGCGGGAGGGAACACCGGGGAGCTGTTTTTT. It translates to CASSQAGGNTGELFF.

This clone was seen a handful of times. The CDR3 nucleotides are TGTGCCAGCAGCTTAGACGGGCGGGAGAACGGGGAGCTGTTTTTT. Amino acids: CASSLDGRENGELFF. The chain carries TRBV7-9 and TRBJ2-2; 7 nucleotides match TRBD2. The CDR3 covers 15 residues. V lost 1 base and J lost 7; bases outside the gene matches: 6. In germline, CDR1 is SEHNR, CDR2 FQNEAQ (reference sequence).

The genes are TRBV5-1 and TRBJ1-1; no firm D call. Germline CDR1 SGHRS, CDR2 YFSETQ. V lost 2 bases and J lost 0, with 8 bases in between. The CDR3 totals 14 residues. CDR3 loop: CASSLSSVNTEAFF. The CDR3 DNA follows: TGCGCCAGCAGCTTATCTTCGGTGAACACTGAAGCTTTCTTT.

In its sample, this clone was seen a few times. This chain uses TRBV9 with TRBJ2-5, with 10 positions matching TRBD1. The V gene end was trimmed by 4 bases and the J gene end by 5 bases; junction bases not matched to a gene: 11. Germline loops: CDR1 SGDLS, CDR2 YYNGEE. This CDR3 has 16 residues. CDR3 in DNA: TGTGCCAGCAGCACCTGGTTGGGGACAGGGGTCGAGACCCAGTACTTC. Its translation: CASSTWLGTGVETQYF.

DNA of the CDR3: TGTGCCAGCAGTGAACAGGGGGCGCAGGAAGATACGCAGTATTTT. Its translation is CASSEQGAQEDTQYF. This chain connects TRBV2 to TRBJ2-3, with 8 bases fitting TRBD1. This CDR3 spans 15 amino acids. The J segment lost 5 bases and the V segment lost 2 bases, leaving 6 bases of the junction unmatched. CDR1 and CDR2 from the germline V gene are SNHLY and FYNNEI.

This rearrangement joins TRBV29-1 to TRBJ2-5, with 8 bases lining up with TRBD2. The CDR3 runs to 14 residues. The V gene end was trimmed by 4 bases and the J gene end by 2 bases; junction bases not matched to a gene: 6. Germline CDR1 and CDR2: SQVTM and ANQGSEA. CDR3 nucleotide sequence: TGCAGCGTTGTAACTAGCGGTATACAAGAGACCCAGTACTTC. Translating gives CSVVTSGIQETQYF.

This clone came up a few times. The chain is built from TRBV11-2 and TRBJ2-5; D perhaps matches TRBD2 (7 bases). The CDR3 covers 15 residues. Germline V CDR1 and CDR2: SGHAT, FQNNGV. V was pared by 1 base and J by 5 bases, with 14 bases between. This CDR3 is CASSLAGGSRETQYF. The DNA of the CDR3 is TGTGCCAGCAGCTTAGCGGGGGGCAGCAGGGAGACCCAGTACTTC.

J is TRBJ2-1 and V is TRBV7-3; TRBD2 matches at 11 bases. This CDR3 spans 15 amino acids. Germline loops: CDR1 SGHTA, CDR2 FQGTGA. Trimming removed 5 bases from V and 8 bases from J; junction bases left unmatched: 8. This CDR3 reads CASSPTSGSFDEQFF. The CDR3 DNA sequence: TGTGCCAGCAGCCCCACTAGCGGGAGTTTCGATGAGCAGTTCTTC. Variable domain in full (rest from reference TRBV7-3 and TRBJ2-1): GAGVSQTPSNKVTEKGKYVELRCDPISGHTALYWYRQSLGQGPEFLIYFQGTGAADDSGLPNDRFFAVRPEGSVSTLKIQRTERGDSAVYLCASSPTSGSFDEQFFGPGTRLTVL.

The CDR3 region has the DNA TGTGCCAGCCGCCCTCTCTACACAGATACGCAGTATTTT. Translated: CASRPLYTDTQYF. V and J are TRBV6-1 and TRBJ2-3, with unresolved D. Per germline, CDR1 MNHNS and CDR2 SASEGT. V dropped 8 bases and J dropped 2 bases, with 11 bases sitting between them. This CDR3 has 13 amino acids.

This chain connects TRBV6-6 to TRBJ2-1, with 8 bases aligning to TRBD2. Germline V gene sequence: CDR1 MNHNY, CDR2 SVGAGI (reference sequence). This CDR3 spans 15 amino acids. After removal of 2 bases from V and 3 bases from J, the junction contained 3 bases not matched to a gene. CDR3 nucleotide sequence: TGTGCCAGCAGTTACGGAGCGGGAGACTACAATGAGCAGTTCTTC. Translating gives CASSYGAGDYNEQFF.

This clone was detected only a few times. The V gene is TRBV27, the J gene TRBJ2-3; TRBD2 agrees at 11 bases. The ends lost 1 base at V and 7 bases at J; junction bases unmatched: 7. CDR3 size: 16 residues. From germline, CDR1 is MNHEY and CDR2 SMNVEV (reference sequence). DNA of the CDR3: TGTGCCAGCAGTTTATGGACTAGCGGGCTGTTCAATACGCAGTATTTT. This encodes CASSLWTSGLFNTQYF.

In its sample, this clone was seen a few times. This sequence joins TRBV7-2 and TRBJ2-7; 10 bases align to TRBD2. J was trimmed by 1 base and V by 1 base; bases with no gene match: 7. This CDR3 comprises 17 residues. CDR1 SGHTA and CDR2 FQGNSA come from the germline V gene. DNA of the CDR3: TGTGCCAGCAGCTTAGTGTCTAGCGGGAGTTCGTCCTACGAGCAGTACTTC. It yields the protein CASSLVSSGSSSYEQYF.

This clone was seen a handful of times. This CDR3 reads CASSIEQGSYNEQFF. CDR3 in DNA: TGTGCCAGTAGTATTGAGCAGGGATCCTACAATGAGCAGTTCTTC. The rearrangement uses TRBV19 and TRBJ2-1; weak D call: TRBD1 (5 bases). This CDR3 contains 15 residues. Germline-derived CDR1 and CDR2 are LNHDA and SQIVND (reference sequence). Trimming left V 3 bases short and J 1 base short, with 10 bases between.

A few counts support this clone. The chain is built from TRBV4-1 and TRBJ1-2, with D hard to call. This CDR3 contains 16 residues. Trimming left V 2 bases short and J 2 bases short, with 15 bases between. Germline loops: CDR1 MGHRA, CDR2 YSYEKL. The CDR3 region is CASSQSFSEFNYGYTF. Written as DNA, the CDR3 is TGCGCCAGCAGCCAAAGTTTTTCGGAGTTCAACTATGGCTACACCTTC.